This TCR beta chain was sequenced in a study of blood T cells in healthy people across ages. Donor samples were obtained from healthy Caucasian individuals from Russia, aged about 6 to 90. This clonotype was counted between two and nine times. V was shortened by 7 bases and J by 1 base, with 10 bases between the two germline ends. The CDR3 is 13 amino acids. Germline CDR1 reads MGHDK; CDR2 reads SYGVNS. For the second PCR, which ran for about 6 to 11 cycles, a sample-barcoded 5' primer and a J-beta primer mix were used. The template-switch adaptor was a 5' adaptor with 12 random nucleotides. It tagged each cDNA molecule. TCRdb recomputed calls from the 5' RACE reads with MiXCR, one row per CDR3 protein. The sample holds roughly 500,000 distinct CDR3 sequences, 24% seen once. In addition, the sample was reused for a study of T cells of mothers and their children. In that study: The donor cohort consisted of three healthy Caucasian mothers and their six children. Sample barcodes plus 2-4 random nucleotides came from the M1S primer.

The TCR originated in a boy younger than 18 in good health. V and J are TRBV25-1 and TRBJ2-5; no clear D gene. Material for sequencing was blood. CDR3 protein: CASNIGPQETQYF. CDR3 nucleotides: TGTGCCAGCAATATAGGGCCCCAAGAGACCCAGTACTTC.